A selection of T cell receptor beta chains follows, all from one sample in a study of T cell changes during pregnancy in multiple sclerosis. This table comes from immunoSEQ multiplex PCR, and its TCRdb copy is limited to in-frame clones, with some not included. This sample has about 38,000 clones, with roughly 90% found just once. This sample comprised CD8+ T cells from peripheral blood mononuclear cells, obtained in the third trimester of pregnancy. The receptors derive from a female donor with multiple sclerosis, enrolled in a pregnancy study. CDR3s include the opening cysteine and the closing phenylalanine or tryptophan.

v_gene	j_gene	CDR3aa
TRBV6-6	TRBJ2-5	CASSYTGETQYF
TRBV29-1	TRBJ2-1	CSVTGLRDNEQFF
TRBV4-3	TRBJ1-5	CASSPDSSNQPQHF
TRBV28	TRBJ1-5	CASSLIPGIVGQPQHF
TRBV2	TRBJ2-3	CASGSGGTDTQYF
TRBV19	TRBJ2-7	CASSSREAFSSYEQYF
TRBV28	TRBJ2-2	CASSEGLAGTTGELFF
TRBV4-3	TRBJ2-7	CASSPGQGIYEQYF
TRBV11-2	TRBJ2-1	CASSTPRSGRDHEQFF
TRBV2	NA	CASSENVGPYEQYF
TRBV7-3	TRBJ2-3	CASSHGIGGPTDTQYF
TRBV7-9	TRBJ1-2	CASSPPLQRGKADYGYTF
TRBV27	TRBJ2-7	CASSSLWLIGSTSGGEGVYEQYF
TRBV11-2	TRBJ2-4	CASSPTRENIQYF
TRBV10-3	TRBJ2-1	CAITSGTYNEQFF
TRBV4-3	TRBJ1-2	CASSQDERGAPYGYTF
TRBV27	TRBJ2-6	CASGQGANVLTF
TRBV7-3	TRBJ1-5	CASSWGDNQPQHF
TRBV27	TRBJ2-1	CASSPGTSGNNEQFF
TRBV6-5	TRBJ2-1	CASSYSQGLYEQFF
TRBV5-1	TRBJ2-1	CASSPGTGGLNEQFF
TRBV4-3	TRBJ2-4	CASSQDWRDGDIQYF
TRBV4-3	TRBJ2-7	CASSQDRDGRLYEQYF